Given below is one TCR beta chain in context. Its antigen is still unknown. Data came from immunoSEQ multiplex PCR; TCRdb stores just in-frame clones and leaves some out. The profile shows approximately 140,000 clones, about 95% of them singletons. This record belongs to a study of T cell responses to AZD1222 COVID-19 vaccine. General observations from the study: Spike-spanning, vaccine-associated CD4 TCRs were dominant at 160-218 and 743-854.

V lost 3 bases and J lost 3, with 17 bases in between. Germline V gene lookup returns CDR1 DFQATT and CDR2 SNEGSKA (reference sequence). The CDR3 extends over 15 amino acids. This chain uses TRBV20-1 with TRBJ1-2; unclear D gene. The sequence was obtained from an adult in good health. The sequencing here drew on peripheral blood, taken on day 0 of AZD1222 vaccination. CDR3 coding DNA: TGCAGTGCTAGTTGGCCAGGTGGGGTGGACTATGGCTACACCTTC. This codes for CSASWPGGVDYGYTF.